The 5 T cell receptor beta chains below all came from one sample that was sequenced in a study of OX40 agonist ivuxolimab in advanced cancers. Sequencing was performed with immunoSEQ multiplex PCR; in TCRdb, only in-frame clones are kept and a portion is missing. The sample consists of tens of thousands of clones, 87% of them appearing once. Sequencing used CD4+ or CD8+ T cells sorted from blood, obtained in a trial of the OX40 agonist ivuxolimab. The origin of the receptors is an adult with an advanced solid tumor such as melanoma, head and neck, liver or kidney cancer.

V gene TRBV18 combines with J gene TRBJ1-1; 10 bases match TRBD1. CDR3 length: 15 amino acids. Germline CDR1 and CDR2: KGHSH and LQKENI. V was pared by 4 bases and J by 3 bases, with 5 bases of the junction left unmatched. Written as DNA, the CDR3 is TGTGCCAGCTCACGGGGACAGGGGATACACACTGAAGCTTTCTTT. As protein: CASSRGQGIHTEAFF. Full variable domain (outside the CDR3, taken from reference TRBV18 and TRBJ1-1): NAGVMQNPRHLVRRRGQEARLRCSPMKGHSHVYWYRQLPEEGLKFMVYLQKENIIDESGMPKERFSAEFPKEGPSILRIQQVVRGDSAAYFCASSRGQGIHTEAFFGQGTRLTVV.

The V call is TRBV19, the J call TRBJ2-7; 9 bases align to TRBD1. V dropped 6 bases and J dropped 6; count of bases not matched to a gene: 12. The V gene's germline CDR1 is LNHDA and CDR2 SQIVND (reference sequence). This CDR3 contains 15 residues. CDR3: CASRPIGTGPSEQYF. The CDR3 DNA reads as TGTGCCAGTAGACCTATAGGGACAGGGCCCTCCGAGCAGTACTTC.

The genes are TRBV5-1 and TRBJ2-1; D gene uncertain. This CDR3 has 14 residues. Trimming stripped 0 bases from V and 7 bases from J, with 11 bases between. CDR1 is SGHRS, CDR2 YFSETQ, per germline. The CDR3 sequence is CASSLGVVGNEQFF. DNA of the CDR3: TGCGCCAGCAGCTTGGGGGTTGTGGGGAATGAGCAGTTCTTC.

The chain carries TRBV21-1 and TRBJ2-7; the table names TRBD2, a call not compared with the DNA. TRBV21-1 is a pseudogene segment. The CDR3 length is 15 residues. This CDR3 is CARDDRGGYSYEQYF. In nucleotides, the CDR3 is TGTGCCAGAGACGACCGGGGGGGCTACTCCTACGAGCAGTACTTC.

This clone has only a few counts. The chain carries TRBV19 and TRBJ1-1; maybe TRBD1 (6 bases). The CDR3 is made up of 13 amino acids. Per the germline V gene, CDR1 is LNHDA and CDR2 is SQIVND (reference sequence). Trimming shortened V by 8 bases and J by 0 bases, and 10 bases separated the two germline ends. The chain's CDR3 is CASGQPMNTEAFF. CDR3 coding DNA: TGTGCCAGTGGACAGCCTATGAACACTGAAGCTTTCTTT.